This T cell receptor (beta chain) stems from a study of cytomegalovirus exposure and HLA in healthy donors. Findings and caveats of the study: Exclusion as indistinguishable affected some V segments, including TRBV6-2 and TRBV6-3.

CDR1 is SGHAT and CDR2 is FQDESV in the germline V gene (reference sequence). V dropped 0 bases and J dropped 3 bases, with 6 bases sitting between them. The CDR3 is made up of 14 amino acids. Primers included in the PCR were 60 Vbeta and 13 Jbeta primers. Sequencing was performed with immunoSEQ multiplex PCR; in TCRdb, only in-frame clones are kept and a portion is missing. The table has 150,000 to 200,000 clones, roughly four fifths seen once. About this clone itself: The antigen is undetermined.

V gene TRBV11-1 combines with J gene TRBJ2-1, with D possibly matching TRBD1 (5 bases). This receptor was identified in a man younger than 45 in good health and CMV-seronegative. Source material: PBMCs. This chain's CDR3 is CASSLADNYNEQFF. CDR3 nucleotide sequence: TGTGCCAGCAGCTTAGCGGACAACTACAATGAGCAGTTCTTC.